This T cell receptor beta chain was captured by sequencing in a study of T cells in Graves' hyperthyroidism and ophthalmopathy. General observations from the study: Most clonotypes that expanded in the thyroid above 0.001 also showed up in blood. The model anticipated ophthalmopathy a median 6.5 months pre-onset.

The CDR3 sequence is 15 residues long. The germline gives CDR1 SQVTM, CDR2 ANQGSEA. Trimming pared 5 bases from V and 2 bases from J, leaving 17 bases between. Reasons for excluding patients were uncontrolled infection, other autoimmune disease, pregnancy or lactation. This clonotype was observed a handful of times. The target antigen is unknown. Amplification yielded TCR beta CDR3 regions, with RNA transcripts as the source. First-round RT-PCR of the TCR CDR3 relied on the HTBI primer set. TCRdb reprocessed the multiplex PCR reads with MiXCR, giving one entry per CDR3 protein. The sample includes hundreds of thousands of distinct CDR3 sequences, over 12% of them seen just once.

The material sequenced was blood. The genes are TRBV29-1 and TRBJ2-3, with no clear D. This receptor was identified in a woman aged 40 to 50 with Graves' ophthalmopathy. For the CDR3, the DNA is TGCAGCGTTCTCGAATGGGCCTTCAACACAGATACGCAGTATTTT. Its protein is CSVLEWAFNTDTQYF.